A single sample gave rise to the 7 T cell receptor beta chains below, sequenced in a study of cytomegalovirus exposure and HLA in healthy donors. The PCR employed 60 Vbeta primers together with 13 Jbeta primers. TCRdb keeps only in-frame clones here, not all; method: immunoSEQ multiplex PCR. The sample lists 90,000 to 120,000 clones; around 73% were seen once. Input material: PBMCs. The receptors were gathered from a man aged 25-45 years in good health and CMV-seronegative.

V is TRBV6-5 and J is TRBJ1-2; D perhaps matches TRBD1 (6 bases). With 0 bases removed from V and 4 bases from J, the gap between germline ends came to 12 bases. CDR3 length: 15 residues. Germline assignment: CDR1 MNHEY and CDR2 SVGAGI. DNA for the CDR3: TGTGCCAGCAGTTACTCGACTGGGGGCATCTATGGCTACACCTTC. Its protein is CASSYSTGGIYGYTF.

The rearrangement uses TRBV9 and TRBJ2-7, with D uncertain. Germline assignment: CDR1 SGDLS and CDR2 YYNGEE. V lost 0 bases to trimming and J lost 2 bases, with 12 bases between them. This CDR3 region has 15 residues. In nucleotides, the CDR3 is TGTGCCAGCAGCGTAGAACCCAACAACCCCTACGAGCAGTACTTC. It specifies CASSVEPNNPYEQYF.

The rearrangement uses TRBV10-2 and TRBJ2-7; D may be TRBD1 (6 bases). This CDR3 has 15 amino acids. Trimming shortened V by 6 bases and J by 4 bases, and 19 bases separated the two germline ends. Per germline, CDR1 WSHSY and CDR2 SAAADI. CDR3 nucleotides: TGCGCCAGCAGGGGGGAAAATACAGGGCTTTACGAGCAGTACTTC. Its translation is CASRGENTGLYEQYF.

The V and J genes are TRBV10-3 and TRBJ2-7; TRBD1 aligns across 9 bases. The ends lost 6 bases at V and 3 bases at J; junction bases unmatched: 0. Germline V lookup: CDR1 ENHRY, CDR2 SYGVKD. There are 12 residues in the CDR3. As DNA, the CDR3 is TGTGCCATCAGGACAGGGGGCTACGAGCAGTACTTC. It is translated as CAIRTGGYEQYF.

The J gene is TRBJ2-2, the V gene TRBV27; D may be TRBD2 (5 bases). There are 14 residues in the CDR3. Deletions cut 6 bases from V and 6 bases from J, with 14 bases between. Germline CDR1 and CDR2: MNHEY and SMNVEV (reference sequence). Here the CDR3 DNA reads TGTGCCAGCAGGCATACTAGGTCCCCCGGGGAGCTGTTTTTT. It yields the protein CASRHTRSPGELFF.

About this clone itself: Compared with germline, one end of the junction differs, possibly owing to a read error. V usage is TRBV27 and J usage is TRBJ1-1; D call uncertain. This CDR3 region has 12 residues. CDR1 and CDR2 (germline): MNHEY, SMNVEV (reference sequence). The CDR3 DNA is TGTGCTAGCAAGAGCATGAACACTGAAGCTTTCTTT. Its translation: CASKSMNTEAFF.

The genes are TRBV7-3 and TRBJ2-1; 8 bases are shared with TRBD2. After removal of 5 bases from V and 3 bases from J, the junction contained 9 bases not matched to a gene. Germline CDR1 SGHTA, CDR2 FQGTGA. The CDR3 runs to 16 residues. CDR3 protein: CASSPGSGGRYNEQFF. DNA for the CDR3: TGTGCCAGCAGCCCGGGCTCGGGGGGGCGCTACAATGAGCAGTTCTTC.